Each of the 21 T cell receptor beta chains below was sequenced from the same sample in a study of blood T cell repertoires in COVID-19. Data came from immunoSEQ multiplex PCR; TCRdb stores just in-frame clones and leaves some out. The sample comprises roughly 350,000 clones, approximately 81% of which are singletons, and around 3.4% rests with the top ten. The source material was peripheral blood. These receptors came from a woman between 18 and 29 years old with acute or convalescent COVID-19.

The rearrangement links TRBV6-5 to TRBJ2-1; the match to TRBD1 covers 7 bases. This CDR3 region has 13 residues. The V gene end was trimmed by 1 base and the J gene end by 12 bases; junction bases not matched to a gene: 6. The germline V gene encodes CDR1 MNHEY and CDR2 SVGAGI. The CDR3 sequence is CASSYFGQESQFF. CDR3 DNA sequence: TGTGCCAGCAGTTACTTCGGACAGGAATCGCAGTTCTTC.

The chain links TRBV7-9 to TRBJ2-4; D is uncertain. CDR3 length: 12 residues. CDR1 is SEHNR and CDR2 is FQNEAQ in the germline V gene (reference sequence). The V end was cut by 4 bases, the J end by 5 bases, with 6 bases between. CDR3 nucleotides: TGTGCCAGCAGCTACACAGAAAACATTCAGTACTTC. It is translated as CASSYTENIQYF.

The DNA for the CDR3 is TGTGCCAGCAGCCTGGGACAGGTCGGGACCGGGGAGCTGTTTTTT. This translates into CASSLGQVGTGELFF. The chain is built from TRBV14 and TRBJ2-2, with 8 bases matching TRBD1. Germline lookup yields CDR1 SGHDN and CDR2 FVKESK. The CDR3 is made up of 15 amino acids. The J segment lost 5 bases and the V segment lost 4 bases, leaving 6 bases of the junction unmatched.

J is TRBJ1-2 and V is TRBV29-1, with 9 bases identical to TRBD1. The CDR3 is 10 amino acids. Per germline, CDR1 SQVTM and CDR2 ANQGSEA. V lost 4 bases to trimming and J lost 10 bases; unmatched junction nucleotides: 1. The CDR3 loop reads CSVGDRAYTF. CDR3 sequence (DNA): TGCAGCGTTGGGGACAGGGCCTACACCTTC.

This clone has only a few counts. The CDR3 DNA sequence: TGTGCCACCGGAAACCGGGACAGGGTCACAGATACGCAGTATTTT. It encodes CATGNRDRVTDTQYF. J is TRBJ2-3 and V is TRBV24-1; TRBD1 agrees at 9 bases. The CDR3 extends over 15 amino acids. Germline CDR1 reads KGHDR; CDR2 reads SFDVKD. The J segment lost 2 bases and the V segment lost 9 bases, leaving 8 bases of the junction unmatched.

This chain connects TRBV6-5 to TRBJ2-2, with D maybe TRBD1 (6 bases). Germline V gene data show CDR1 as MNHEY and CDR2 as SVGAGI. Trimming pared 4 bases from V and 2 bases from J, leaving 11 bases between. The CDR3 consists of 15 residues. The CDR3 region has the DNA TGTGCCAGCAGTTGGACAGCACTTAACACCGGGGAGCTGTTTTTT. Translated: CASSWTALNTGELFF.

The V and J genes are TRBV6-1 and TRBJ1-1, with D perhaps matching TRBD1 (6 bases). V was trimmed by 3 bases and J by 11 bases, leaving 16 bases between them. The CDR3 spans 13 residues. CDR1 MNHNS and CDR2 SASEGT come from the germline V gene. The CDR3 nucleotides read TGTGCCAGCAGTGACGGACAGTTAAAGAGGGCTTTCTTT. Residues: CASSDGQLKRAFF.

Only one count was recorded for this clone. The chain is built from TRBV6-4 and TRBJ2-2, with 10 bases identical to TRBD2. With V trimmed by 2 bases and J by 8 bases, 5 bases remained unmatched. The CDR3 is 15 residues long. Germline CDR1 and CDR2: MRHNA and SNTAGT. This CDR3 is CASSDTSGASGELFF. The CDR3 DNA is TGTGCCAGCAGTGACACTAGCGGGGCGAGTGGGGAGCTGTTTTTT.

The chain carries TRBV2 and TRBJ2-5; 15 positions match TRBD2. In germline, CDR1 is SNHLY, CDR2 FYNNEI. This CDR3 spans 13 amino acids. The junction had 6 bases not matched to a gene; V was cut back by 6 bases and J by 13 bases. CDR3 coding DNA: TGTGCCAGCAGCGGGACTAGCGGGGGGCCCCCGTACTTC. Protein sequence: CASSGTSGGPPYF.

V is TRBV10-1 and J is TRBJ1-5; tentative D call: TRBD1 (5 bases). The V end lost 6 bases, the J end lost 0 bases, and 12 bases lay between the germline ends. CDR1 WNHNN and CDR2 SYGVQD come from the germline V gene (reference sequence). The CDR3 length is 15 residues. The CDR3 is CASSQTEYSNQPQHF. CDR3 sequence (DNA): TGCGCCAGCAGCCAGACAGAGTATAGCAATCAGCCCCAGCATTTT.

The chain carries TRBV5-6 and TRBJ2-3, with 12 bases lining up with TRBD2. Germline CDR1 SGHDT, CDR2 YYEEEE. The trim removed 5 bases at V and 3 bases at J, leaving 7 bases unmatched. CDR3 length: 16 amino acids. The CDR3 reads CASRTLAGGPTDTQYF. The CDR3 DNA follows: TGTGCCAGCAGAACTCTAGCGGGGGGGCCGACAGATACGCAGTATTTT.

CDR3 DNA sequence: TGTGCCAGCAGTCCTGACGGAGCCTATGGCTACACCTTC. It translates to CASSPDGAYGYTF. The chain is built from TRBV7-2 and TRBJ1-2; D is ambiguous. The CDR3 loop spans 13 amino acids. Trimming stripped 6 bases from V and 4 bases from J, with 12 bases between. CDR1 and CDR2 (germline): SGHTA, FQGNSA.

This clone has more than one count but fewer than ten. This chain joins TRBV4-1 and TRBJ1-6; D gene ambiguous. The CDR3 is made up of 14 amino acids. V lost 4 bases to trimming and J lost 7 bases, with 11 bases between them. The germline gives CDR1 MGHRA, CDR2 YSYEKL. The CDR3 sequence: CASSPLRANSPLHF. The CDR3 nucleotides read TGCGCCAGCAGCCCTTTGAGGGCAAATTCACCCCTCCACTTT.

V is TRBV10-1 and J is TRBJ2-1, with 7 bases matching TRBD1. The V and J ends lost 2 bases and 3 bases, in that order; junction bases with no gene match: 7. The CDR3 extends over 16 amino acids. CDR1 is WNHNN, CDR2 SYGVQD, per germline (reference sequence). The DNA of the CDR3 is TGCGCCAGCAGTGAGACCCGGGACAGAGACTACAATGAGCAGTTCTTC. Encoded protein: CASSETRDRDYNEQFF.

The V gene is TRBV11-2, the J gene TRBJ1-4; TRBD1 agrees at 7 bases. Germline V gene sequence: CDR1 SGHAT, CDR2 FQNNGV. The CDR3 totals 15 residues. J lost 4 bases, V lost 0 bases, and 2 bases had no gene match. This CDR3 reads CASSLETGFNEKLFF. The CDR3 DNA follows: TGTGCCAGCAGCTTAGAGACAGGGTTTAATGAAAAACTGTTTTTT.

The rearrangement links TRBV2 to TRBJ2-7; 8 positions match TRBD1. J lost 7 bases, V lost 3 bases, and 5 bases had no gene match. Germline V gene data show CDR1 as SNHLY and CDR2 as FYNNEI. The CDR3 runs to 13 residues. CDR3 amino acids: CASSDRGRSEQYF. CDR3 nucleotides: TGTGCCAGCAGTGACAGGGGGCGTTCGGAGCAGTACTTC.

The rearrangement links TRBV11-2 to TRBJ1-2; D not resolved. Looked up from germline, CDR1 is SGHAT and CDR2 is FQNNGV. Trimming cost V 0 bases and J 7 bases, with 15 bases left between them. There are 15 residues in the CDR3. The CDR3: CASSLDPSGYAGYTF. The CDR3 nucleotides are TGTGCCAGCAGCTTAGATCCTTCGGGGTATGCTGGCTACACCTTC.

The chain is built from TRBV9 and TRBJ1-6; 9 nucleotides line up with TRBD1. V lost 3 bases and J lost 5; bases outside the gene matches: 15. The CDR3 totals 19 residues. Germline lookup yields CDR1 SGDLS and CDR2 YYNGEE. The CDR3 DNA reads TGTGCCAGCAGCGAGGGACTTCCGGGACAGGGCCGAAATAATTCACCCCTCCACTTT. The encoded protein is CASSEGLPGQGRNNSPLHF.

For the CDR3, the DNA is TGTGCCAGCAGCTTGGACTATGAAACAGGGGAAGCTTTCTTT. Translated: CASSLDYETGEAFF. The genes are TRBV5-6 and TRBJ1-1, with D possibly TRBD1 on 6 matching bases. The CDR3 is 14 residues long. The V end lost 0 bases, the J end lost 8 bases, and 14 bases lay between the germline ends. From germline, CDR1 is SGHDT and CDR2 YYEEEE.

The chain uses TRBV18 and TRBJ1-6; D may be TRBD1 (5 bases). The CDR3 extends over 13 amino acids. The germline V gene has CDR1 KGHSH and CDR2 LQKENI. Deletions cut 3 bases from V and 9 bases from J, with 9 bases between. CDR3 residues: CASSPDRGSPLHF. The CDR3 DNA is TGTGCCAGCTCACCCGATAGGGGTTCACCCCTCCACTTT.

CDR3 sequence reads: CASSIGGAGEYGYTF. For the CDR3, the DNA is TGTGCCAGTAGTATAGGAGGAGCAGGGGAATATGGCTACACCTTC. V gene TRBV19 combines with J gene TRBJ1-2; D might be TRBD1 (6 bases). The V end lost 1 base, the J end lost 5 bases, and 14 bases lay between the germline ends. CDR3 size: 15 residues. CDR1 and CDR2 (germline): LNHDA, SQIVND (reference sequence).